These 29 T cell receptor beta chains share one sample of origin, sequenced in a study of control samples from healthy donors and cancer patients (dated by TCRdb to about 2020). Libraries were made using the immunoSEQ multiplex PCR assay. In its TCRdb copy, this immuneACCESS table keeps in-frame sequences only and misses some clones. Where compared with another copy, unresolved V genes explain less than half of these, and the others have no known cause. Here the sample has some 120,000 clones; 85% to 95% occur a single time. Of the sample, more than 6.5% is held by the ten largest clones. Material for sequencing was blood. These receptors all come from a man between 18 and 29 years old in good health.

This sequence joins TRBV5-6 and TRBJ1-1; a possible D gene is TRBD1 (6 bases). The CDR3 runs 14 residues. CDR1 is SGHDT and CDR2 is YYEEEE in the germline V gene. With 5 bases removed from V and 2 bases from J, the gap between germline ends came to 13 bases. In DNA, the CDR3 is TGTGCCAGCAGTCATGACAGGACTAACACTGAAGCTTTCTTT. As protein: CASSHDRTNTEAFF.

The chain couples TRBV5-1 to TRBJ1-2; 9 positions match TRBD1. The CDR3 runs 15 residues. J lost 8 bases, V lost 0 bases, and 8 bases had no gene match. CDR1 and CDR2 from the germline V gene are SGHRS and YFSETQ. The CDR3 bases are TGCGCCAGCAGCTTGGACACAGGGGGCACTGGGGGCTACACCTTC. As protein: CASSLDTGGTGGYTF.

The chain combines TRBV10-3 with TRBJ1-2, with 7 bases that match TRBD1. Germline V gene sequence: CDR1 ENHRY, CDR2 SYGVKD. V lost 3 bases to trimming and J lost 8 bases; unmatched junction nucleotides: 12. The CDR3 has 15 residues. Here the CDR3 reads CAISELNRGIGGYTF. The CDR3 DNA follows: TGTGCCATCAGTGAACTGAACAGGGGTATCGGGGGCTACACCTTC.

The rearrangement links TRBV4-1 to TRBJ1-5, with D perhaps TRBD1 (5 bases). CDR1 MGHRA and CDR2 YSYEKL come from the germline V gene. The V end was cut by 1 base, the J end by 1 base, with 17 bases between. The CDR3 consists of 18 residues. CDR3 region: CASSQVRAGRFSNQPQHF. The CDR3 DNA reads TGCGCCAGCAGCCAAGTCAGGGCAGGGCGTTTCAGCAATCAGCCCCAGCATTTT.

V and J are TRBV15 and TRBJ1-1, with D hard to call. Germline V lookup: CDR1 LNHNV, CDR2 YYDKDF (reference sequence). Trimming removed 2 bases at V and 3 bases at J, with 10 bases between. The CDR3 runs to 14 residues. CDR3 nucleotides: TGTGCCACCAGCAGACGACGCGGAGACACTGAAGCTTTCTTT. Its translation is CATSRRRGDTEAFF.

The rearrangement uses TRBV7-3 and TRBJ2-3, with D tentatively TRBD2 (7 bases). The V and J ends lost 5 bases and 2 bases respectively, with 14 bases between them. Germline V gene sequence: CDR1 SGHTA, CDR2 FQGTGA. CDR3 length: 15 amino acids. The CDR3 DNA sequence: TGTGCCAGCAGCCCGAGGGGGGGGGACACAGATACGCAGTATTTT. It specifies CASSPRGGDTDTQYF.

This chain connects TRBV6-1 to TRBJ1-2; D call uncertain. The ends were cut back, 3 bases at V and 4 bases at J, with 9 bases in the middle. CDR3 length equals 13 residues. Germline values: CDR1 MNHNS, CDR2 SASEGT. The CDR3 DNA reads TGTGCCAGCAGTGAGCACAGCGTCTATGGCTACACCTTC. Translation: CASSEHSVYGYTF.

The J gene is TRBJ1-5, the V gene TRBV6-5; D remains unclear. Per germline, CDR1 MNHEY and CDR2 SVGAGI. Trimming removed 3 bases from V and 0 bases from J, with 6 bases in between. The CDR3 has 14 residues. CDR3: CASSYTDSNQPQHF. In nucleotides, the CDR3 is TGTGCCAGCAGTTATACCGATAGCAATCAGCCCCAGCATTTT.

The rearrangement links TRBV5-1 to TRBJ2-3; no clear D gene. The length of the CDR3 is 12 residues. Germline V gene data show CDR1 as SGHRS and CDR2 as YFSETQ. The V end lost 0 bases, the J end lost 10 bases, and 9 bases lay between the germline ends. Here the CDR3 DNA reads TGCGCCAGCAGCTTGGACTCACCAGCGCAGTATTTT. Translation: CASSLDSPAQYF.

This rearrangement joins TRBV27 to TRBJ1-2; D is uncertain. This CDR3 has 13 amino acids. The V gene lost 6 bases and the J gene lost 8 bases, with 16 bases spanning the gap. Per the germline V gene, CDR1 is MNHEY and CDR2 is SMNVEV (reference sequence). The CDR3 sequence: CASRVHKEEGYTF. The CDR3 nucleotides are TGTGCCAGCAGAGTACATAAGGAGGAGGGCTACACCTTC.

This sequence joins TRBV30 and TRBJ1-1; D remains ambiguous. Trimming pared 3 bases from V and 8 bases from J, leaving 19 bases between. CDR1 GTSNPN and CDR2 SVGIG come from the germline V gene (reference sequence). CDR3 size: 14 residues. The CDR3 spells CAWRMTDRDLEAFF. The CDR3 DNA is TGTGCCTGGAGGATGACGGATCGCGATCTAGAAGCTTTCTTT.

As DNA, the CDR3 is TGTGCCAGCAGCGCCTTCGGACAGCTAGCAACTAATGAAAAACTGTTTTTT. It codes for CASSAFGQLATNEKLFF. The gene calls are TRBV5-6 and TRBJ1-4; D is possibly TRBD1 (6 bases). V lost 4 bases and J lost 0, with 16 bases in between. This CDR3 has 17 residues. CDR1 and CDR2 from the germline V gene are SGHDT and YYEEEE.

To note about this clone: Other DNA variants within this sample encode the same CDR3. The chain is built from TRBV3-1 (or the pseudogene TRBV3-2) and TRBJ2-7; the D is unclear. This CDR3 has 12 amino acids. V gave up 1 base and J gave up 6 bases, with 7 bases separating them. Germline V gene data show CDR1 as LGHDT and CDR2 as YNNKEL (reference sequence). The CDR3 is CASSQGVGEQYF. CDR3 DNA: TGTGCCAGCAGCCAAGGCGTTGGCGAGCAGTACTTC.

CDR3 sequence: CSVEVSDPYEQYF. As DNA, the CDR3 is TGCAGCGTTGAAGTCTCGGACCCCTACGAGCAGTACTTC. The chain links TRBV29-1 to TRBJ2-7; D is unresolved. The V gene's germline CDR1 is SQVTM and CDR2 ANQGSEA. The CDR3 runs 13 residues. Trimming removed 1 base from V and 2 bases from J, with 9 bases in between.

This chain joins TRBV6-5 and TRBJ1-2; D ambiguous. Germline CDR1 is MNHEY and CDR2 is SVGAGI. The CDR3 spans 16 residues. Deletions cut 4 bases from V and 4 bases from J, with 19 bases between. CDR3: CASSSSYPRGIYGYTF. In nucleotides, the CDR3 is TGTGCCAGCAGTTCTTCCTATCCCCGGGGTATCTATGGCTACACCTTC.

The rearrangement uses TRBV25-1 and TRBJ1-6; D might be TRBD1 (5 bases). The CDR3 is made up of 14 amino acids. The V end lost 4 bases, the J end lost 8 bases, and 12 bases lay between the germline ends. The germline V gene encodes CDR1 MGHDK and CDR2 SYGVNS. CDR3 nucleotide sequence: TGTGCCAGCAGTGGGGGGACGTTGGATTCACCCCTCCACTTT. This encodes CASSGGTLDSPLHF.

CDR3 DNA: TGCGCCAGCAGCTTGGGTTATACCCCGAAGAATGAAAAACTGTTTTTT. Amino acid sequence: CASSLGYTPKNEKLFF. The genes are TRBV5-1 and TRBJ1-4, with D unresolved. This CDR3 spans 16 amino acids. The germline V gene encodes CDR1 SGHRS and CDR2 YFSETQ. V lost 0 bases to trimming and J lost 5 bases, with 14 bases between them.

The rearrangement uses TRBV7-9 and TRBJ1-1, with TRBD1 matching over 9 bases. V lost 5 bases and J lost 4; bases outside the gene matches: 5. Germline V gives CDR1 SEHNR, CDR2 FQNEAQ (reference sequence). This CDR3 spans 14 amino acids. The CDR3 is CASSERDRATEAFF. The CDR3 DNA sequence: TGTGCCAGCAGCGAACGGGACAGGGCCACTGAAGCTTTCTTT.

This clone showed up just once. J is TRBJ2-7 and V is TRBV27; D is possibly TRBD2 (5 bases). The V end was cut by 4 bases, the J end by 3 bases, with 16 bases between. The germline V gene has CDR1 MNHEY and CDR2 SMNVEV (reference sequence). This CDR3 has 15 amino acids. CDR3 region: CASSSRTPEVYEQYF. Written as DNA, the CDR3 is TGTGCCAGCAGTTCCCGGACTCCCGAGGTCTACGAGCAGTACTTC.

This clone has just a few counts. The rearrangement links TRBV14 to TRBJ1-2; D not resolved. From germline, CDR1 is SGHDN and CDR2 FVKESK. There are 13 residues in the CDR3. The V and J ends lost 8 bases and 4 bases respectively, with 14 bases between them. The CDR3 sequence: CASGLGDIYGYTF. The DNA of the CDR3 is TGTGCCAGCGGTCTGGGCGATATCTATGGCTACACCTTC.

The V and J genes are TRBV12-5 and TRBJ2-7; no definite D call. Trimming cost V 6 bases and J 5 bases, with 11 bases left between them. Germline V gene sequence: CDR1 LGHNT, CDR2 FRNRAP. This CDR3 spans 12 amino acids. The CDR3: CASGTARNEQYF. The CDR3 DNA reads TGTGCTAGTGGAACCGCCAGGAACGAGCAGTACTTC.

This chain uses TRBV19 with TRBJ1-4, with D tentatively TRBD1 (5 bases). The germline V gene has CDR1 LNHDA and CDR2 SQIVND (reference sequence). This CDR3 is 15 amino acids long. Trimming cost V 1 base and J 10 bases, with 16 bases left between them. CDR3 in amino acids: CASSIGRSWRGKLFF. CDR3 DNA sequence: TGTGCCAGTAGTATAGGTCGGAGCTGGAGGGGAAAACTGTTTTTT.

This clone was picked up one time. This sequence joins TRBV5-8 and TRBJ1-1; D gene ambiguous. The CDR3 is made up of 16 amino acids. Germline CDR1 reads SGHTS; CDR2 reads YDEGEE. V was pared by 7 bases and J by 0 bases, with 19 bases between. The CDR3 DNA reads TGTGCCAGCCCCCGCGGCAGAACGGGTATGAACACTGAAGCTTTCTTT. It codes for CASPRGRTGMNTEAFF.

The genes are TRBV19 and TRBJ1-6; D uncertain. V lost 3 bases and J 5 bases, leaving 5 bases between the germline ends. Germline CDR1 is LNHDA and CDR2 is SQIVND (reference sequence). The CDR3 length is 13 residues. CDR3 nucleotides: TGTGCCAGTAGTATCGGTAATAATTCACCCCTCCACTTT. Its translation is CASSIGNNSPLHF.

The chain has TRBV6-5 and TRBJ1-5; perhaps TRBD1 as D (6 bases). The CDR3 consists of 15 residues. Germline V gives CDR1 MNHEY, CDR2 SVGAGI. The germline V and J ends were trimmed by 1 base and 5 bases, with 12 bases remaining between them. In nucleotides, the CDR3 is TGTGCCAGCAGTTACTTCGGACAGCAGCATCAGCCCCAGCATTTT. It is translated as CASSYFGQQHQPQHF.

This clone has only a few counts. The rearrangement joins TRBV7-2 to TRBJ1-5; D gene uncertain. This CDR3 has 13 amino acids. Germline V gene data show CDR1 as SGHTA and CDR2 as FQGNSA. Trimming took off 5 bases at V and 7 bases at J, with 12 bases between the two ends. CDR3 region: CASSLQGYQPQHF. The CDR3 coding sequence is TGTGCCAGCAGCCTTCAAGGATACCAGCCCCAGCATTTT. The full variable domain, with the rest looked up from reference TRBV7-2 and TRBJ1-5, is GAGVSQSPSNKVTEKGKDVELRCDPISGHTALYWYRQSLGQGLEFLIYFQGNSAPDKSGLPSDRFSAERTGGSVSTLTIQRTQQEDSAVYLCASSLQGYQPQHFGDGTRLSIL.

This chain connects TRBV6-5 to TRBJ1-5, with D hard to call. The CDR3 runs 13 residues. V lost 2 bases and J lost 0, with 2 bases in between. CDR1 is MNHEY, CDR2 SVGAGI, per germline. The CDR3 region is CASSYGSNQPQHF. CDR3 DNA sequence: TGTGCCAGCAGTTACGGTAGCAATCAGCCCCAGCATTTT.

This chain links TRBV5-1 with TRBJ1-1; D gene uncertain. V dropped 4 bases and J dropped 0 bases, with 13 bases sitting between them. This CDR3 has 15 residues. Germline V gene sequence: CDR1 SGHRS, CDR2 YFSETQ. CDR3 DNA sequence: TGCGCCAGCAGCCTCGGCGCCGGTATGAACACTGAAGCTTTCTTT. Protein sequence: CASSLGAGMNTEAFF. The entire variable domain, with the rest obtained from reference TRBV5-1 and TRBJ1-1, is as follows: KAGVTQTPRYLIKTRGQQVTLSCSPISGHRSVSWYQQTPGQGLQFLFEYFSETQRNKGNFPGRFSGRQFSNSRSEMNVSTLELGDSALYLCASSLGAGMNTEAFFGQGTRLTVV.

V and J are TRBV5-4 and TRBJ2-1, with D hard to call. Trimming pared 0 bases from V and 8 bases from J, leaving 9 bases between. The CDR3 sequence is 13 residues long. From germline, CDR1 is SGHNT and CDR2 YYREEE (reference sequence). CDR3 region: CASSLEGWDEQFF. In DNA, the CDR3 is TGTGCCAGCAGCTTGGAGGGTTGGGATGAGCAGTTCTTC.